The subject of this entry is one T cell receptor beta chain. It has no known antigen specificity. No much larger clonotype is one base removed from it; base qualities were not supplied. The germline V gene provides CDR1 SGHTA and CDR2 FQGNSA. The junction carries 16 bases between V and J, which are trimmed by 5 bases and 0 bases respectively. The CDR3 covers 16 residues, taking in both the cysteine and the phenylalanine. Only the CDR3 region is kept as DNA, spanning 48 bases read in frame from base 1. To sequence the TCRbeta CDR3 region, genomic DNA was isolated from the sorted cells. The immunoSEQ Assay was used for sequencing of TCRbeta CDR3 regions. The clones in this table, taken by TCRdb from immuneACCESS, are in-frame only. Not every clone is retained; where verified, under half of the shortfall comes from an unresolved V gene, and the cause of the rest is unknown. Counted in this sample were tens of thousands of clones; approximately 90% of them appeared once. The ten most abundant clones make up roughly 2.6% of the sample.

The trial excluded patients who had a history of autoimmune disease or were on systemic immunosuppression. Peripheral blood for TCR sequencing was collected from all dose cohorts at baseline, on cycle 4 day 1, and on cycle 7 day 1. Samples were obtained from an open-label, multicenter, first-in-human phase I dose-escalation trial of ivuxolimab. Adults with locally advanced or metastatic melanoma, renal cell, hepatocellular, or head and neck squamous cell carcinoma were enrolled in the trial. Before TCR sequencing, CD4+ T cells and CD8+ T cells from peripheral blood were sorted into separate populations. This sample was taken from a study of OX40 agonist ivuxolimab in advanced cancers. As for the study more broadly: Ivuxolimab, which targeted the costimulatory receptor OX40 (CD134), was an agonistic, fully human IgG2 monoclonal antibody. In the dose-escalation cohort, around four fifths of patients were male, and the mean age was 60 years with a range of roughly 23 to 79. Three dose-escalation patients achieved partial responses, one with hepatocellular carcinoma and two with cutaneous melanoma. The purpose of peripheral TCRbeta sequencing was to test whether ivuxolimab changed TCR sequence diversity and led to clonal T-cell expansion. Of the roughly 52 dose-escalation patients, hepatocellular carcinoma was present in 19, melanoma in about 15, renal cell carcinoma in 9 and head and neck cancer in 9. Patients were allowed to have had prior anti-PD-1, anti-PD-L1 or anti-CTLA-4 therapy, and about 40% of the dose-escalation patients had been treated with checkpoint inhibitors. The paper describes the monotherapy dose-escalation part (N of about 47 patients) of the phase I trial of ivuxolimab. Intravenous ivuxolimab was administered to patients every 2 weeks at six dose levels: 0.01, 0.1, 0.3, 1.5, 3 and 10 mg/kg.

Results and caveats for the whole study, not just this receptor: The antigen specificity of the peripheral T cells that underwent clonal expansion was not determined. At doses of 0.1 to 3.0 mg/kg, clonal expansion of both CD4+ and CD8+ blood T cells was observed from baseline to week 6. In the 0.1-3.0 mg/kg groups, partial responders were among the patients with the lowest normalized peripheral clonal expansion, particularly in CD8+ T cells. After ivuxolimab, expanded clones were on average more numerous among CD8+ T cells than among CD4+ T cells. Low levels of normalized T-cell clonal expansion were also seen in some patients who did not respond.

The clonotype originates from an adult with an advanced solid tumor such as melanoma, head and neck, liver or kidney cancer. The chain was built from TRBV7-2 and TRBJ1-1; TRBD1 is a possible D gene, resting on 5 matching bases. The sample in question was CD4+ or CD8+ T cells sorted from blood, obtained in a trial of the OX40 agonist ivuxolimab. The CDR3 protein is CASSVRTGTVNTEAFF. The nucleotides are TGTGCCAGCAGCGTCCGAACCGGGACGGTGAACACTGAAGCTTTCTTT.